The next 5 T cell receptor beta chains were all read from a single sample in a study of control samples from healthy donors and cancer patients. Assay used: immunoSEQ multiplex PCR; TCRdb lists only in-frame clones, some missing. Here the sample spans tens of thousands of clones, approximately 87% being singletons. What was sequenced was PBMCs. These receptors all come from an older woman with lung cancer.

This clone has more than one count but fewer than ten. The V gene is TRBV18, the J gene TRBJ1-5; D gene uncertain. This CDR3 contains 17 residues. The V and J ends lost 6 bases and 1 base respectively, with 19 bases between them. Germline lookup yields CDR1 KGHSH and CDR2 LQKENI. The CDR3 reads CASSPRGRVGSNQPQHF. In nucleotides, the CDR3 is TGTGCCAGCTCCCCTAGAGGGAGGGTCGGGAGCAATCAGCCCCAGCATTTT.

The chain links TRBV5-4 to TRBJ1-3; possibly TRBD1 for D (5 bases). V shed 6 bases and J shed 0 bases, with 16 bases lying between them. This CDR3 is built from 16 residues. Per the germline V gene, CDR1 is SGHNT and CDR2 is YYREEE (reference sequence). CDR3 coding DNA: TGTGCCAGCAATCGTGGGGGGGGTGACTCTGGAAACACCATATATTTT. Translation gives CASNRGGGDSGNTIYF.

The CDR3 DNA reads as TGTGCCGGAGAAGCGGGAGAGTTCTCCTACGAGCAGTACTTC. It is translated as CAGEAGEFSYEQYF. This chain links TRBV19 with TRBJ2-7; 8 nucleotides match TRBD2. Germline V gene data show CDR1 as LNHDA and CDR2 as SQIVND (reference sequence). The J segment lost 0 bases and the V segment lost 11 bases, leaving 9 bases of the junction unmatched. The CDR3 sequence is 14 residues long.

The chain combines TRBV19 with TRBJ1-1; D gene ambiguous. Trimming pared 3 bases from V and 8 bases from J, leaving 13 bases between. Germline V gene data show CDR1 as LNHDA and CDR2 as SQIVND (reference sequence). This CDR3 is built from 13 residues. The CDR3, as DNA: TGTGCCAGTAGTATTCCCAGAAGAAACGAAGCTTTCTTT. This encodes CASSIPRRNEAFF.

The J gene is TRBJ2-7, the V gene TRBV28; D not certain. Looked up from germline, CDR1 is MDHEN and CDR2 is SYDVKM. Trimming took 3 bases from V and 6 from J, leaving 12 bases between them. There are 13 residues in the CDR3. This CDR3 is CASSLGFFGEQYF. In DNA form, the CDR3 reads TGTGCCAGCAGTTTGGGGTTCTTCGGCGAGCAGTACTTC.